These 8 T cell receptor beta chains share one sample of origin, sequenced in a study of molecular identifiers for immune sequencing clone quantification (dated by TCRdb to the late 2010s). The library was prepared using PCR. The sequencer was an Illumina HiSeq 4000. TCRdb applied fastp at Q25 and MiXCR to the public reads, then kept only in-frame beta chains. All rows with the same CDR3 protein become a single entry with the most common DNA and genes. This sample has approximately 670,000 distinct CDR3 sequences in its table, and 20% of those were observed once. The ten largest make up 0.85% of the sample. Sequencing used naive CD8+ T cells from blood, with Jurkat cell RNA spiked in. The sample's cell subset or site, from its label and the paper: FACS-sorted CD8+CD4-CCR7+CD45RA+ naive T cells. These receptors were taken from a human donor in good health. Some libraries in this study had Jurkat cell RNA spiked in.

Comment on this clonotype: Being one base from a much bigger clone, this may be a read error. The chain recombines TRBV5-3 with TRBJ1-5; D not certain. TRBV5-3 qualifies as an ORF whose function is uncertain. The CDR3 spans 15 residues. The CDR3 DNA reads TGTGTCAGCAGCTTGGTAGATTATAGCAATCAGCCCCAGCATTTT. This encodes CVSSLVDYSNQPQHF.

This clonotype was observed many times. The chain couples TRBV4-1 to TRBJ1-6; D is ambiguous. Germline V gives CDR1 MGHRA, CDR2 YSYEKL. V lost 2 bases to trimming and J lost 6 bases, with 11 bases between them. The CDR3 consists of 15 residues. The CDR3 reads CASSQIREGNSPLHF. In DNA, the CDR3 is TGCGCCAGCAGCCAAATCCGGGAAGGTAATTCACCCCTCCACTTT.

This clonotype was counted ten times or more. The chain carries TRBV2 and TRBJ1-1, with D unclear. V lost 2 bases and J lost 4, with 17 bases in between. This CDR3 is 16 amino acids long. Germline CDR1 SNHLY, CDR2 FYNNEI. CDR3 sequence: CASSEILIGGSTEAFF. The CDR3 DNA sequence: TGTGCCAGCAGTGAAATCCTTATCGGCGGGAGCACTGAAGCTTTCTTT.

With regard to this clonotype: Its ends do not fully match the called genes, so a read error is possible. CDR3 sequence reads: CAGSLVSYEQYF. CDR3 DNA: TGTGCCGGCAGCTTGGTTAGCTACGAGCAGTACTTC. The chain employs TRBV5-6 and TRBJ2-7, with D uncertain. Germline lookup yields CDR1 SGHDT and CDR2 YYEEEE. The CDR3 sequence is 12 residues long.

Only a few counts were recorded for this clonotype. V and J are TRBV7-6 and TRBJ2-7; no clear D. The CDR3 covers 15 residues. Germline CDR1 SGHVS, CDR2 FNYEAQ. The ends were cut back, 5 bases at V and 0 bases at J, with 14 bases in the middle. The CDR3 sequence is CASSPGMGASYEQYF. In DNA, the CDR3 is TGTGCCAGCAGCCCTGGTATGGGTGCCTCCTACGAGCAGTACTTC.

In its sample, this clonotype was seen many times. The CDR3: CASSNILAGGEDTQYF. CDR3 bases: TGTGCCAGCAGCAATATACTAGCGGGAGGGGAAGATACGCAGTATTTT. The V gene is TRBV11-2, the J gene TRBJ2-3; 13 bases line up with TRBD2. Germline lookup yields CDR1 SGHAT and CDR2 FQNNGV. V lost 5 bases and J lost 5; bases outside the gene matches: 7. CDR3 length: 16 residues.

On this clonotype itself: Given a much more abundant clone one base away, this may be a read error. The chain recombines TRBV7-9 with TRBJ2-5; D remains ambiguous. This CDR3 region has 15 residues. Germline V gene sequence: CDR1 SEHNR, CDR2 FQNEAQ (reference sequence). The CDR3 DNA sequence: TGTGCCAGCAGCTTAGTACCTATGTCTGACGAGACCCTGTACTTC. Its protein product is CASSLVPMSDETLYF.

This clonotype showed up many times. V is TRBV5-1 and J is TRBJ1-1; D call uncertain. The CDR3 consists of 14 residues. The germline CDR1 and CDR2 sequences are SGHRS and YFSETQ. Between the trimmed V and J ends, which lost 0 bases and 4 bases, there was a span of 10 bases. The CDR3 nucleotides are TGCGCCAGCAGCTTGGAGGCGGCGGGCACTGAAGCTTTCTTT. It is translated as CASSLEAAGTEAFF.